Described below is a single T cell receptor (beta chain) sequence and its context. The sample holds many counts of this clonotype. Its antigen is unknown. Nothing much larger sits one base from this clone, and base qualities are not available. The treatment or condition label of this sample denotes: allogeneic hematopoietic cell transplantation with graft depleted of TCRalphabeta T cells and CD19 B cells. The children who served as transplant recipients had been given grafts of TCRalphabeta/CD19-depleted allogeneic hematopoietic cells. The receptor library was made with PCR. TCRdb names Illumina HiSeq 2500 as the instrument used. TCR library preparation used molecular barcoding, with unique molecular identifiers applied to normalize quantification of the TCRbeta repertoire. The public reads were run again by TCRdb, first through fastp at Q25 and then through MiXCR, and only productive beta chains were kept. One record per CDR3 amino acid sequence lists the most common genes and DNA. Recorded for this sample are around 72,000 distinct CDR3 sequences; 4% to 5% of them occurred a single time. The ten largest clones represent approximately 19% of the sample.

This specimen belongs to a study of T-cell reconstitution after alpha-beta-depleted transplantation in children (dated by TCRdb to about 2016). Regarding the study in general: The study quantitatively tracked T-cell immune reconstitution after TCRalphabeta/CD19-depleted allogeneic hematopoietic cell transplantation in children using TCR repertoire profiling. General findings and caveats noted by the study authors: The frequencies of hyperexpanded clones fell over the following months, and after one year, T-cell counts and TCRbeta diversity were mostly attributed to newly produced T cells. The high TCRbeta diversity at day 60 in some patients was ascribed to recipient T cells and intrathymic progenitors that had survived conditioning. The apparently early alphabetaT-cell count recovery about two months after transplant was reportedly dependent on only several hundred rapidly expanded clones derived from non-depleted graft cells.

According to the germline V gene (reference sequence), CDR1 reads SEHNR and CDR2 reads FQNEAQ. V ends up 5 bases short and J 5 bases short, with an unmatched junction base count of 7. Including cysteine and phenylalanine, the CDR3 has 15 amino acids. Here the CDR3 DNA is all that survives: 45 bases in frame from base 1. The receptor was isolated from a boy younger than two who had a stem cell transplant for acute myeloid leukemia, so the T cells may come from the graft donor. Here the sequenced sample was PBMCs, mostly from graft donor cells, taken 180 days after TCRalphabeta/CD19-depleted stem cell transplant. The chain is made from TRBV7-9 and TRBJ2-5, with TRBD2 identical over 11 junction bases. The CDR3 loop reads CASSELAGGEETQYF. The bases read TGTGCCAGCAGCGAGCTAGCGGGGGGAGAGGAGACCCAGTACTTC. With the rest looked up from the reference TRBV7-9 and TRBJ2-5 genes rather than sequenced, the full variable domain is DTGVSQNPRHKITKRGQNVTFRCDPISEHNRLYWYRQTLGQGPEFLTYFQNEAQLEKSRLLSDRFSAERPKGSFSTLEIQRTEQGDSAMYLCASSELAGGEETQYFGPGTRLLVL.